Listed here are 17 T cell receptor beta chains from one sample, sequenced in a study of cytomegalovirus exposure and HLA in healthy donors (dated by TCRdb to 2015 to 2018). Libraries were built with the immunoSEQ multiplex PCR assay. The table was pulled from immuneACCESS by TCRdb, which kept in-frame rearrangements only. Such tables lose some clones; where checked, under half of the loss comes from unresolved V genes, and the rest has no known cause. Across this sample there are 57,000 or so clones, with roughly 96% seen only once. The biggest ten clones account for 0.9% of the sample. The source material was PBMCs. The receptors come from a man aged 18 to 29 in good health and CMV-seronegative.

This clone appeared a few times. This chain joins TRBV10-1 and TRBJ2-7, with 7 bases fitting TRBD1. The CDR3 spans 12 residues. The germline V gene has CDR1 WNHNN and CDR2 SYGVQD (reference sequence). V lost 4 bases and J lost 3; bases outside the gene matches: 0. The CDR3 sequence is CASSGTGYEQYF. In DNA form, the CDR3 reads TGCGCCAGCAGTGGGACAGGCTACGAGCAGTACTTC.

The chain has TRBV29-1 and TRBJ2-3; D is possibly TRBD2 (5 bases). The germline CDR1 and CDR2 sequences are SQVTM and ANQGSEA. V lost 4 bases to trimming and J lost 2 bases, with 13 bases between them. The CDR3 has 14 amino acids. In DNA, the CDR3 is TGCAGCGTTGGGATCCAGCGGAACACAGATACGCAGTATTTT. Its protein product is CSVGIQRNTDTQYF.

The chain carries TRBV27 and TRBJ2-1, with TRBD2 matching over 8 bases. The ends lost 4 bases at V and 4 bases at J; junction bases unmatched: 3. The germline V gene encodes CDR1 MNHEY and CDR2 SMNVEV (reference sequence). The CDR3 extends over 14 amino acids. DNA for the CDR3: TGTGCCAGCAGTTATCGGGAGGGTTACAATGAGCAGTTCTTC. It encodes CASSYREGYNEQFF.

This chain uses TRBV18 with TRBJ2-7; no firm D call. V dropped 2 bases and J dropped 6 bases, with 20 bases sitting between them. Germline-derived CDR1 and CDR2 are KGHSH and LQKENI. The CDR3 is 16 amino acids. In DNA, the CDR3 is TGTGCCAGCTCACCAGTTGACTCGTCGGCCTTGGGCGAGCAGTACTTC. It is translated as CASSPVDSSALGEQYF.

This chain connects TRBV7-2 to TRBJ2-2; 8 bases agree with TRBD1. This CDR3 contains 13 residues. V was clipped by 5 bases and J by 6 bases; unmatched bases: 2. Germline V gene data show CDR1 as SGHTA and CDR2 as FQGNSA. Written as DNA, the CDR3 is TGTGCCAGCAGCAGGACAGGGTCCGGGGAGCTGTTTTTT. It encodes CASSRTGSGELFF.

The gene calls are TRBV10-1 and TRBJ2-7; 7 bases match TRBD2. The CDR3 runs 13 residues. V was clipped by 5 bases and J by 3 bases; unmatched bases: 4. Germline V gene sequence: CDR1 WNHNN, CDR2 SYGVQD (reference sequence). The CDR3 DNA follows: TGCGCCAGCAGTCAAACTAGCGACTACGAGCAGTACTTC. Translation gives CASSQTSDYEQYF.

The chain recombines TRBV5-8 with TRBJ2-2; TRBD1 aligns across 7 bases. The germline CDR1 and CDR2 sequences are SGHTS and YDEGEE. V shed 4 bases and J 0 bases; nucleotides not matched to a gene: 6. The CDR3 is 16 residues long. The CDR3, as DNA: TGTGCCAGCAGCATCGGACAGGTCGCGAACACCGGGGAGCTGTTTTTT. It yields the protein CASSIGQVANTGELFF.

This chain joins TRBV15 and TRBJ2-7; TRBD2 agrees at 11 bases. The germline V gene encodes CDR1 LNHNV and CDR2 YYDKDF (reference sequence). The CDR3 length is 14 residues. Unmatched junction bases numbered 3, after V lost 3 bases and J lost 5 bases. The CDR3 DNA reads as TGTGCCACCAGCAGCACTAGCGGGAGTGACGAGCAGTACTTC. Translation: CATSSTSGSDEQYF.

The gene calls are TRBV28 and TRBJ1-1; D is undetermined. Trimming took off 3 bases at V and 0 bases at J, with 5 bases between the two ends. The length of the CDR3 is 13 residues. Germline-derived CDR1 and CDR2 are MDHEN and SYDVKM. The CDR3 reads CASSFEMNTEAFF. The DNA of the CDR3 is TGTGCCAGCAGTTTTGAGATGAACACTGAAGCTTTCTTT.

V is TRBV6-1 and J is TRBJ2-3; D might be TRBD2 (5 bases). This CDR3 contains 14 residues. Germline V CDR1 and CDR2: MNHNS, SASEGT. Trimming cost V 2 bases and J 1 base, with 7 bases left between them. The CDR3 region is CASSEILGTDTQYF. The CDR3 bases are TGTGCCAGCAGTGAAATACTAGGCACAGATACGCAGTATTTT.

The chain couples TRBV6-1 to TRBJ2-1; a possible D gene is TRBD2 (6 bases). Per the germline V gene, CDR1 is MNHNS and CDR2 is SASEGT. This CDR3 is built from 14 residues. Trimming shortened V by 2 bases and J by 6 bases, and 11 bases separated the two germline ends. Here the CDR3 DNA reads TGTGCCAGCAGTGAACCCATCGGGGGCAATGAGCAGTTCTTC. Its protein product is CASSEPIGGNEQFF.

This chain joins TRBV7-9 and TRBJ2-2, with D tentatively TRBD1 (6 bases). The CDR3 extends over 16 amino acids. Germline-derived CDR1 and CDR2 are SEHNR and FQNEAQ (reference sequence). Trimming took 1 base from V and 1 from J, leaving 10 bases between them. The CDR3 spells CASSLDPGVNTGELFF. For the CDR3, the DNA is TGTGCCAGCAGCTTAGACCCAGGGGTGAACACCGGGGAGCTGTTTTTT.

The rearrangement joins TRBV28 to TRBJ1-1; D gene unclear. CDR1 MDHEN and CDR2 SYDVKM come from the germline V gene. The V and J ends lost 4 bases and 11 bases respectively, with 17 bases between them. This CDR3 has 13 residues. CDR3 coding DNA: TGTGCCAGCAGTTCCCCCGGGTCCCTTAGGGCTTTCTTT. As protein: CASSSPGSLRAFF.

In the case of this clone: A read error may produce the germline difference seen at one junction end. The CDR3 loop is CASSVGQANEQFF. The CDR3 DNA is TGTGCTAGCAGCGTCGGACAGGCCAATGAGCAGTTCTTC. The rearrangement links TRBV7-7 to TRBJ2-1, with 7 bases identical to TRBD1. This CDR3 is 13 amino acids long. CDR1 and CDR2 from the germline V gene are SSHAT and FNYEAQ (reference sequence).

The V call is TRBV11-2, the J call TRBJ2-7, with 7 bases fitting TRBD2. Germline trimming cut 3 bases from V and 1 base from J; bases unmatched to any gene: 3. This CDR3 contains 14 residues. Germline V lookup: CDR1 SGHAT, CDR2 FQNNGV. The chain's CDR3 is CASSLTSPSYEQYF. CDR3 coding DNA: TGTGCCAGCAGCTTGACTAGCCCGTCCTACGAGCAGTACTTC.

V gene TRBV14 combines with J gene TRBJ2-5, with 7 positions matching TRBD1. CDR3 length equals 14 residues. V was pared by 6 bases and J by 1 base, with 5 bases of the junction left unmatched. Per germline, CDR1 SGHDN and CDR2 FVKESK. CDR3: CASSHWDSQETQYF. In DNA form, the CDR3 reads TGTGCCAGCAGTCATTGGGACAGCCAAGAGACCCAGTACTTC.

This chain connects TRBV27 to TRBJ1-2, with 8 positions matching TRBD1. V shed 2 bases, J shed 4 bases, and the junction held 9 bases outside the gene matches. Germline V gives CDR1 MNHEY, CDR2 SMNVEV (reference sequence). The CDR3 length is 16 residues. The CDR3 region is CASSLQPGGGFYGYTF. The CDR3 DNA follows: TGTGCCAGCAGTTTACAGCCAGGGGGCGGATTCTATGGCTACACCTTC.